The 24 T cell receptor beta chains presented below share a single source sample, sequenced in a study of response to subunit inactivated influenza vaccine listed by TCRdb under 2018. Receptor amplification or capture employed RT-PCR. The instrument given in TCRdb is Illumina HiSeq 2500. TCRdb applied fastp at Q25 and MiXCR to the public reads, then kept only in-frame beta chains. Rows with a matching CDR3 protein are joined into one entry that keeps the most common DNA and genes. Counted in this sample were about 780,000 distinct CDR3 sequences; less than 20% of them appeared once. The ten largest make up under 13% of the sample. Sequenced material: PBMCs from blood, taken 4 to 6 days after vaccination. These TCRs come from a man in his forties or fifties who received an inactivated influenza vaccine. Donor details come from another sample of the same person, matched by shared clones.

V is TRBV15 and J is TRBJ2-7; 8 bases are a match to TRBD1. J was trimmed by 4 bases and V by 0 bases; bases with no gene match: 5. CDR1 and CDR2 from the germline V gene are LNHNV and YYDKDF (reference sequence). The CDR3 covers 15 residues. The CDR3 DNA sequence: TGTGCCACCAGCAGAGAGTCAGGGGGCTGGTACGAGCAGTACTTC. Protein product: CATSRESGGWYEQYF.

CDR3 nucleotides: TGCAGTGCTGTAAAACAGGGGAAGGTAGATACGCAGTATTTT. This encodes CSAVKQGKVDTQYF. This chain joins TRBV20-1 and TRBJ2-3; TRBD1 matches 7 bases. V lost 5 bases and J lost 5; bases outside the gene matches: 10. The CDR3 totals 14 residues. CDR1 and CDR2 from the germline V gene are DFQATT and SNEGSKA (reference sequence).

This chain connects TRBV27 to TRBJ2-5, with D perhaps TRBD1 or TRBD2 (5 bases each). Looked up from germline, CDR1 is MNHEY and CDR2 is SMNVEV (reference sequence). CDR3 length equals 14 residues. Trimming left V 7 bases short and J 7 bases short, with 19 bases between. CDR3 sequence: CASIQGLGAGTQYF. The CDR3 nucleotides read TGTGCCAGCATCCAGGGTCTAGGCGCGGGGACCCAGTACTTC.

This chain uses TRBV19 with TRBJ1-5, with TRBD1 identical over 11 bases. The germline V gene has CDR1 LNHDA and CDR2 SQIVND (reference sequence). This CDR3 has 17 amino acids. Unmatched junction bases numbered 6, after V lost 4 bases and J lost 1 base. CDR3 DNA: TGTGCCAGTAGTAAGGGACAGGGGGGCCTCAGCAATCAGCCCCAGCATTTT. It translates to CASSKGQGGLSNQPQHF.

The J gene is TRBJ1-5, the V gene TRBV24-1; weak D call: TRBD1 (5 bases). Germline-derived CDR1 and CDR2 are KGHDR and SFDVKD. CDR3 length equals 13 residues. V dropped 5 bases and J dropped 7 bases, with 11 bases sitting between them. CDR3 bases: TGTGCCACCAGTGGAGGGGCCGGACAGCCCCAGCATTTT. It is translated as CATSGGAGQPQHF.

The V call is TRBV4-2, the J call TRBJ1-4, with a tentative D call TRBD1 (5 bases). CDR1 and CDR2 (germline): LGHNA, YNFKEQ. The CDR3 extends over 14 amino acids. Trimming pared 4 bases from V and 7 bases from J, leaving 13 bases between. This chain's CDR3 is CASSRGGTSEKLFF. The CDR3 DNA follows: TGTGCCAGCAGCCGTGGGGGAACGAGTGAAAAACTGTTTTTT.

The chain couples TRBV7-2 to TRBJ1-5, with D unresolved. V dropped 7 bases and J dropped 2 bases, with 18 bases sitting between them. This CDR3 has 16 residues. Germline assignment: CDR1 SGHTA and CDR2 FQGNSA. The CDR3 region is CASTLGPGRRNQPQHF. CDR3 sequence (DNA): TGTGCCAGCACCTTGGGCCCCGGAAGGCGCAATCAGCCCCAGCATTTT.

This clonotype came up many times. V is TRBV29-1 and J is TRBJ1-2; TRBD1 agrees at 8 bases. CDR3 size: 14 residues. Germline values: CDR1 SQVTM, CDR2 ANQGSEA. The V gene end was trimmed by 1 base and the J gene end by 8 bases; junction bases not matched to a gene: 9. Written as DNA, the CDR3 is TGCAGCGTTGAAGGTGGGCAGGGGGCGAAGGGCTACACCTTC. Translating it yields CSVEGGQGAKGYTF.

For the CDR3, the DNA is TGTGCCAGCGGAGCACCGAGGGCCAAAAACATTCAGTACTTC. Translated: CASGAPRAKNIQYF. The chain links TRBV6-2 or TRBV6-3 to TRBJ2-4; D is unclear. The CDR3 consists of 14 residues. Germline V gene sequence: CDR1 MNHEY, CDR2 SVGEGT. The germline V and J ends were trimmed by 8 bases and 1 base, with 12 bases remaining between them.

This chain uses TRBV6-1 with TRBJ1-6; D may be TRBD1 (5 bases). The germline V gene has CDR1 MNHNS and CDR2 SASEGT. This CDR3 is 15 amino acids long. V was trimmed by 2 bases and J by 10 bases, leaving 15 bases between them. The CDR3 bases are TGTGCCAGCAGTGAACTGTTAGGACACTCATCACCCCTCCACTTT. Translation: CASSELLGHSSPLHF.

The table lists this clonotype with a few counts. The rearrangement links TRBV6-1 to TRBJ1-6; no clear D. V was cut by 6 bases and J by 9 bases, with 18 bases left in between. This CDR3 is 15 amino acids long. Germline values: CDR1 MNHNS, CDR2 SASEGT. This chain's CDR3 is CASSPTGRRGSPLHF. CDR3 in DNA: TGTGCCAGCAGCCCAACGGGTCGCCGGGGTTCACCCCTCCACTTT.

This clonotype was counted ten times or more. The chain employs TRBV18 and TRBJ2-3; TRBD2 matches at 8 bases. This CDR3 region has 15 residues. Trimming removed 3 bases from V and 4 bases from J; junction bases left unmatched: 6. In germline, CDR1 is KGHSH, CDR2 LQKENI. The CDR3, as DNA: TGTGCCAGCTCACCTCGGGGGGGCGAGGCAGATACGCAGTATTTT. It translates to CASSPRGGEADTQYF.

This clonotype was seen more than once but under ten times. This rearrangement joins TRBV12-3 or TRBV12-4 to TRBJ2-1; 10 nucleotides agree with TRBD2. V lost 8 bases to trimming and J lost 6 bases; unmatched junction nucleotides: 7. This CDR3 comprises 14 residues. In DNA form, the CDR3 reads TGTGCCAGCGTTAGCGGGAGGAGCGCCAATGAGCAGTTCTTC. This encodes CASVSGRSANEQFF.

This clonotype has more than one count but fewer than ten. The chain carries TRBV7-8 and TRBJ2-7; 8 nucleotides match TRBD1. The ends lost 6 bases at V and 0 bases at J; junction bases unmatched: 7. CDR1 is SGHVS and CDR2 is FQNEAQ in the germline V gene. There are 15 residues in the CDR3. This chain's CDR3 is CASSLRQGTSYEQYF. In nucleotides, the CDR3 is TGTGCCAGCAGTCTCAGACAGGGGACCTCCTACGAGCAGTACTTC.

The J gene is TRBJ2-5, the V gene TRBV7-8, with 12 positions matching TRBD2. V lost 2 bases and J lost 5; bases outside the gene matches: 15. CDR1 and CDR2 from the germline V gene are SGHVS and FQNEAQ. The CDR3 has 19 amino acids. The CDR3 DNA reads TGTGCCAGCAGCTTAAGTCGACTAGCGGGAGTTATTTTTCGGGAGACCCAGTACTTC. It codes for CASSLSRLAGVIFRETQYF.

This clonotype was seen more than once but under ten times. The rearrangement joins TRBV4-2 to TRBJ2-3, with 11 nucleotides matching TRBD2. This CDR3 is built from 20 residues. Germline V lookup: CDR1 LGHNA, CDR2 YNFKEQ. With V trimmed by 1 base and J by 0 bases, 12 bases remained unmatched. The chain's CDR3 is CASSQGPFTSGSFSTDTQYF. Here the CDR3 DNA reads TGTGCCAGCAGCCAAGGGCCGTTCACTAGCGGGAGTTTTAGCACAGATACGCAGTATTTT.

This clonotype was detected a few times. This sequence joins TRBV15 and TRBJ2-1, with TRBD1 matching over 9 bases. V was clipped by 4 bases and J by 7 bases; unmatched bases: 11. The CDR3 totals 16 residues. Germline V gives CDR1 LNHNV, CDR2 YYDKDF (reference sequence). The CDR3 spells CATSKGQGVRPNEQFF. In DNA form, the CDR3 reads TGTGCCACCAGCAAGGGACAGGGAGTAAGGCCAAATGAGCAGTTCTTC.

CDR3 nucleotides: TGTGCCAGCAGTCTAATGTCCGGGACAGTCTATGGCTACACCTTC. Its protein is CASSLMSGTVYGYTF. This chain connects TRBV6-2 or TRBV6-3 to TRBJ1-2; 7 bases line up with TRBD1. J lost 4 bases, V lost 5 bases, and 10 bases had no gene match. The CDR3 length is 15 residues. The germline gives CDR1 MNHEY, CDR2 SVGEGT.

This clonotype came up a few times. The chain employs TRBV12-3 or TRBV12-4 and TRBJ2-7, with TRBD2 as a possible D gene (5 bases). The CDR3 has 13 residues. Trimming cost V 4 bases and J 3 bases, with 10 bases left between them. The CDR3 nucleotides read TGTGCCAGCAGTTCCTCGGCGGGCTACGAGCAGTACTTC. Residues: CASSSSAGYEQYF.

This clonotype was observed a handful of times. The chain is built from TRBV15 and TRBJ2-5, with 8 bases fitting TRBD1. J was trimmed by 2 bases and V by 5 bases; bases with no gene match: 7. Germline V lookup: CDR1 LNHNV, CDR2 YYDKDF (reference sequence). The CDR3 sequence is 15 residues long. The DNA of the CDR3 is TGTGCCACCAGCGAGCCATACAGGGGGCAAGAGACCCAGTACTTC. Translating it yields CATSEPYRGQETQYF.

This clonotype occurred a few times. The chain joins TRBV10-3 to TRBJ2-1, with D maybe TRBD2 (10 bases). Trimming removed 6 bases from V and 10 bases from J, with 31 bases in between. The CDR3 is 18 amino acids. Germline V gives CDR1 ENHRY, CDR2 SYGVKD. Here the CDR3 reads CAISVDRGRASGRREQFF. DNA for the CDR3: TGTGCCATCAGCGTGGACAGGGGTCGGGCTAGCGGGAGAAGGGAGCAGTTCTTC.

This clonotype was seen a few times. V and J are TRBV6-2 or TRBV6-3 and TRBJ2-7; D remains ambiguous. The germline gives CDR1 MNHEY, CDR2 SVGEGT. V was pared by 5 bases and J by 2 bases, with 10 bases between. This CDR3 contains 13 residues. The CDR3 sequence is CASSQVGTYEQYF. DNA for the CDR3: TGTGCCAGCAGTCAAGTGGGGACCTACGAGCAGTACTTC.

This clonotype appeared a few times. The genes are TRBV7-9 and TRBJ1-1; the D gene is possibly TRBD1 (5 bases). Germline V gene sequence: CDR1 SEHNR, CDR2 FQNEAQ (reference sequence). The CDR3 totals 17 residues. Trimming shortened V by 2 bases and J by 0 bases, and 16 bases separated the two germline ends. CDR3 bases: TGTGCCAGCAGCTTATATCGAGGGGCCGGAGTGAACACTGAAGCTTTCTTT. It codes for CASSLYRGAGVNTEAFF.

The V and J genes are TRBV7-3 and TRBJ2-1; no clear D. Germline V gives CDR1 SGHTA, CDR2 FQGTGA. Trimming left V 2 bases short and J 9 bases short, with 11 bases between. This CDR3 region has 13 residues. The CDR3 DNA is TGTGCCAGCAGCTTAGACGGCATCGGTGAGCAGTTCTTC. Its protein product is CASSLDGIGEQFF.